The 29 T cell receptor beta chains below come from one sample, sequenced in a study of T cells in Graves' hyperthyroidism and ophthalmopathy. The CDR3 regions of TCR beta were amplified from RNA transcripts. The HTBI primer set was used in a first-round RT-PCR of the TCR CDR3. TCRdb itself ran the multiplex PCR reads through MiXCR, one entry per CDR3 protein. The sample has roughly 380,000 distinct CDR3 sequences, roughly 13% seen once; the top ten hold 5% to 6%. Material for sequencing was blood. All receptors come from a woman aged 18-29 years with Graves' hyperthyroidism.

This clonotype has more than one count but fewer than ten. J is TRBJ1-5 and V is TRBV9; 7 bases map to TRBD1. J gave up 4 bases and V 4 bases, and 8 bases lay outside the gene matches. Per the germline V gene, CDR1 is SGDLS and CDR2 is YYNGEE. CDR3 length: 15 amino acids. The CDR3, as DNA: TGTGCCAGCAGCATGGGAGGCAGGGGGAATCAGCCCCAGCATTTT. It codes for CASSMGGRGNQPQHF.

This clonotype was picked up many times. J is TRBJ2-7 and V is TRBV7-8; 12 nucleotides agree with TRBD2. CDR3 size: 18 residues. Per the germline V gene, CDR1 is SGHVS and CDR2 is FQNEAQ. V lost 0 bases to trimming and J lost 1 base; unmatched junction nucleotides: 7. CDR3 sequence reads: CASSLAPGLAGLSYEQYF. CDR3 in DNA: TGTGCCAGCAGCTTAGCCCCGGGACTAGCGGGTCTTTCCTACGAGCAGTACTTC.

This clonotype was counted many times. The chain carries TRBV30 and TRBJ2-7, with D possibly matching TRBD2 (5 bases). The germline CDR1 and CDR2 sequences are GTSNPN and SVGIG (reference sequence). The CDR3 is 15 amino acids. V was pared by 0 bases and J by 0 bases, with 12 bases between. The CDR3 bases are TGTGCCTGGAGTGTAGCGAGAGGGCTCTCCTACGAGCAGTACTTC. As protein: CAWSVARGLSYEQYF.

This clonotype was recorded at least ten times. The chain links TRBV12-3 or TRBV12-4 to TRBJ2-7, with D perhaps being TRBD1 or TRBD2 (5 bases each). The CDR3 totals 15 residues. With 1 base removed from V and 2 bases from J, the gap between germline ends came to 12 bases. The CDR3 nucleotides are TGTGCCAGCAGTTTAGGGAGGCAGGGCGCCTACGAGCAGTACTTC. Protein: CASSLGRQGAYEQYF.

This clonotype was counted ten times or more. The genes are TRBV12-3 or TRBV12-4 and TRBJ2-7, with 8 bases matching TRBD2. This CDR3 is 15 amino acids long. V trimming: 3 bases; J trimming: 5 bases; junction bases outside the gene matches: 9. CDR3 nucleotides: TGTGCCAGCAGTTTTAGAGCGGGAGACATCCACGAGCAGTACTTC. Amino acids: CASSFRAGDIHEQYF.

This clonotype showed up many times. The chain couples TRBV30 to TRBJ1-2, with TRBD1 matching 7 bases. The CDR3 contains 14 residues. Germline CDR1 and CDR2: GTSNPN and SVGIG (reference sequence). Trimming at V came to 3 bases and at J to 4 bases, leaving 8 bases not matched to a gene. CDR3: CAWRDRIFGYGYTF. CDR3 sequence (DNA): TGTGCCTGGAGGGACAGGATTTTCGGCTATGGCTACACCTTC.

The table lists this clonotype with a few counts. This chain connects TRBV27 to TRBJ1-1, with 7 positions matching TRBD1. J gave up 0 bases and V 4 bases, and 11 bases lay outside the gene matches. CDR3 size: 17 residues. CDR1 is MNHEY, CDR2 SMNVEV, per germline (reference sequence). The DNA for the CDR3 is TGTGCCAGCAGTTCCGCTCGACAGGGCCCCTTGAACACTGAAGCTTTCTTT. It specifies CASSSARQGPLNTEAFF.

This sequence joins TRBV18 and TRBJ2-3; TRBD2 might be the D (5 bases). Germline V gene lookup returns CDR1 KGHSH and CDR2 LQKENI. V lost 0 bases and J 1 base, leaving 14 bases between the germline ends. The CDR3 extends over 17 amino acids. The CDR3 loop reads CASSPPSILARTDTQYF. The CDR3 DNA reads TGTGCCAGCTCACCACCGTCCATCTTAGCGCGCACAGATACGCAGTATTTT.

This clonotype was observed a handful of times. The chain links TRBV3-1 to TRBJ2-2; maybe TRBD1 (6 bases). Germline-derived CDR1 and CDR2 are LGHDT and YNNKEL (reference sequence). The V gene lost 2 bases and the J gene lost 5 bases, with 9 bases spanning the gap. The CDR3 covers 14 residues. CDR3 amino acids: CASSQPTGTGELFF. The CDR3 DNA reads TGTGCCAGCAGCCAACCCACAGGGACCGGGGAGCTGTTTTTT. Full variable domain (remainder filled in from reference TRBV3-1 and TRBJ2-2): DTAVSQTPKYLVTQMGNDKSIKCEQNLGHDTMYWYKQDSKKFLKIMFSYNNKELIINETVPNRFSPKSPDKAHLNLHINSLELGDSAVYFCASSQPTGTGELFFGEGSRLTVL.

This rearrangement joins TRBV20-1 to TRBJ2-2; tentatively, D is TRBD1 (6 bases). Germline V gives CDR1 DFQATT, CDR2 SNEGSKA (reference sequence). The CDR3 is 14 residues long. Trimming removed 3 bases from V and 0 bases from J, with 8 bases in between. For the CDR3, the DNA is TGCAGTGCTAGGACAGGAGCGAACACCGGGGAGCTGTTTTTT. Translation: CSARTGANTGELFF.

This clonotype was seen ten or more times. This rearrangement joins TRBV4-2 to TRBJ2-7, with 8 bases lining up with TRBD2. The V and J ends lost 2 bases and 3 bases, in that order; junction bases with no gene match: 3. Germline CDR1 LGHNA, CDR2 YNFKEQ. The CDR3 runs 14 residues. The CDR3: CASSQLAGSYEQYF. CDR3 sequence (DNA): TGTGCCAGCAGCCAACTAGCGGGTAGCTACGAGCAGTACTTC.

The rearrangement links TRBV4-1 to TRBJ1-2; 7 positions match TRBD1. V lost 1 base, J lost 14 bases, and 10 bases stayed unmatched. Germline CDR1 reads MGHRA; CDR2 reads YSYEKL. The CDR3 is 13 residues long. The CDR3: CASSQAGTASKTF. The DNA of the CDR3 is TGCGCCAGCAGCCAAGCCGGGACAGCGTCTAAGACCTTC.

This clonotype has a handful of counts. The chain joins TRBV9 to TRBJ1-1, with D uncertain. This CDR3 contains 12 residues. Germline CDR1 and CDR2: SGDLS and YYNGEE. V lost 0 bases and J 7 bases, leaving 7 bases between the germline ends. The CDR3 nucleotides read TGTGCCAGCAGCGTAGGAGTGGGTGAAGCTTTCTTT. It encodes CASSVGVGEAFF.

This clonotype appeared a few times. This chain links TRBV5-1 with TRBJ1-6; D might be TRBD1 (6 bases). V was cut by 4 bases and J by 0 bases, with 20 bases left in between. Germline CDR1 SGHRS, CDR2 YFSETQ. This CDR3 contains 19 residues. The CDR3 reads CASSTFMSGGSSYNSPLHF. The CDR3 coding sequence is TGCGCCAGCAGCACCTTTATGTCCGGGGGCAGCTCCTATAATTCACCCCTCCACTTT.

This clonotype showed up many times. V gene TRBV6-1 combines with J gene TRBJ2-1; possibly TRBD2 for D (6 bases). From germline, CDR1 is MNHNS and CDR2 SASEGT. The CDR3 sequence is 15 residues long. V was shortened by 3 bases and J by 6 bases, with 15 bases between the two germline ends. The CDR3 region has the DNA TGTGCCAGCAGTGACGGGAGTCTTAAGGGCAATGAGCAGTTCTTC. Protein product: CASSDGSLKGNEQFF.

This clonotype was counted many times. J is TRBJ2-1 and V is TRBV27, with 7 bases fitting TRBD2. The germline V gene has CDR1 MNHEY and CDR2 SMNVEV (reference sequence). The CDR3 length is 17 residues. Trimming at V came to 3 bases and at J to 4 bases, leaving 12 bases not matched to a gene. As DNA, the CDR3 is TGTGCCAGCAGTTTTATCTCTGGAGCGGGAAAGTACAATGAGCAGTTCTTC. Residues: CASSFISGAGKYNEQFF.

The chain recombines TRBV20-1 with TRBJ1-1; D unclear. Trimming cost V 0 bases and J 1 base, with 6 bases left between them. This CDR3 region has 13 residues. Looked up from germline, CDR1 is DFQATT and CDR2 is SNEGSKA (reference sequence). CDR3 bases: TGCAGTGCTAGAGATCACAAGAACACTGAAGCTTTCTTT. Translated, it gives CSARDHKNTEAFF.

The sample holds many counts of this clonotype. V is TRBV28 and J is TRBJ2-5, with D perhaps matching TRBD1 (6 bases). The CDR3 consists of 13 residues. In germline, CDR1 is MDHEN, CDR2 SYDVKM. V was pared by 7 bases and J by 2 bases, with 11 bases between. The CDR3 sequence: CASTTTGQETQYF. The CDR3, as DNA: TGTGCCAGCACCACGACAGGTCAAGAGACCCAGTACTTC.

The chain couples TRBV28 to TRBJ1-1, with no clear D. CDR3 length: 17 amino acids. Trimming took off 7 bases at V and 0 bases at J, with 21 bases between the two ends. CDR1 and CDR2 (germline): MDHEN, SYDVKM. Here the CDR3 DNA reads TGTGCCAGCATCCACTTGATGGGGTCGGCCTTGAACACTGAAGCTTTCTTT. It translates to CASIHLMGSALNTEAFF.

V usage is TRBV10-2 and J usage is TRBJ2-7; the D is unclear. The CDR3 has 14 residues. Germline CDR1 reads WSHSY; CDR2 reads SAAADI. V gave up 4 bases and J gave up 0 bases, with 10 bases separating them. The CDR3 DNA reads TGCGCCAGCAGTGGCCACTTGAACTCCTACGAGCAGTACTTC. It is translated as CASSGHLNSYEQYF.

This clonotype occurred many times. The chain is built from TRBV11-2 and TRBJ2-2; the D is unclear. This CDR3 spans 15 amino acids. In germline, CDR1 is SGHAT, CDR2 FQNNGV. The V gene lost 0 bases and the J gene lost 0 bases, with 5 bases spanning the gap. CDR3 sequence: CASSLEGSNTGELFF. The CDR3 DNA reads TGTGCCAGCAGCTTAGAGGGGTCGAACACCGGGGAGCTGTTTTTT.

On this clonotype: A much larger clone sits a single nucleotide away, making a read error possible. The V call is TRBV4-1, the J call TRBJ1-1, with D unresolved. V dropped 1 base and J dropped 0 bases, with 12 bases sitting between them. CDR1 is MGHRA, CDR2 YSYEKL, per germline. There are 16 residues in the CDR3. CDR3 sequence: CASSQGWAVLNTEAFF. The CDR3 DNA is TGCGCCAGCAGCCAAGGATGGGCGGTTCTGAACACTGAAGCTTTCTTT.

This clonotype appeared a single time. J is TRBJ2-2 and V is TRBV24-1; 11 bases are a match to TRBD2. From germline, CDR1 is KGHDR and CDR2 SFDVKD. This CDR3 is 20 amino acids long. V gave up 5 bases and J gave up 0 bases; unmatched junction bases: 13. CDR3 region: CATSGGWGSGRDPNTGELFF. The CDR3, as DNA: TGTGCCACCAGTGGCGGTTGGGGTAGCGGGAGGGATCCGAACACCGGGGAGCTGTTTTTT.

This clonotype has a count of ten or more. The CDR3 here is CASSQDFRESYGYTF. CDR3 DNA sequence: TGTGCCAGCAGCCAAGACTTCAGGGAAAGCTATGGCTACACCTTC. V and J are TRBV3-2 and TRBJ1-2; the D call of TRBD1 is as the table states it, not checked on the DNA. TRBV3-2 is a pseudogene segment. The CDR3 loop spans 15 amino acids.

This clonotype was detected ten times or more. V usage is TRBV13 and J usage is TRBJ2-1; TRBD1 matches at 9 bases. This CDR3 region has 15 residues. Trimming took 4 bases from V and 7 from J; bases not matched to a gene: 8. Germline values: CDR1 PRHDT, CDR2 FYEKMQ (reference sequence). The CDR3 loop is CASSSRDRAPNEQFF. CDR3 in DNA: TGTGCCAGCAGCTCCCGGGACAGGGCTCCGAATGAGCAGTTCTTC.

The V and J genes are TRBV20-1 and TRBJ2-1; D is perhaps TRBD1 (5 bases). Trimming left V 2 bases short and J 0 bases short, with 11 bases between. Germline CDR1 reads DFQATT; CDR2 reads SNEGSKA (reference sequence). This CDR3 region has 15 residues. This chain's CDR3 is CSARIPQGSYNEQFF. CDR3 DNA: TGCAGTGCTAGAATTCCGCAGGGCTCCTACAATGAGCAGTTCTTC.

This clonotype has more than one count but fewer than ten. The chain uses TRBV28 and TRBJ1-2; D unresolved. Per the germline V gene, CDR1 is MDHEN and CDR2 is SYDVKM. The CDR3 is 10 amino acids. V lost 10 bases, J lost 6 bases, and 9 bases lay in between. As DNA, the CDR3 is TGTGCCACCGGCCCGGATGGCTACACCTTC. It is translated as CATGPDGYTF.

This clonotype was detected a few times. The gene calls are TRBV7-2 and TRBJ1-2; the D gene is possibly TRBD1 (5 bases). Per the germline V gene, CDR1 is SGHTA and CDR2 is FQGNSA. V was pared by 4 bases and J by 7 bases, with 13 bases between. The CDR3 totals 13 residues. The DNA for the CDR3 is TGTGCCAGCAGCTCGCAGGGATCGGGTGGCTACACCTTC. This sequence encodes CASSSQGSGGYTF.

At least ten counts were recorded for this clonotype. This chain joins TRBV6-1 and TRBJ1-4; possibly TRBD1 for D (6 bases). V lost 3 bases and J lost 8, with 16 bases in between. CDR3 size: 15 residues. Germline assignment: CDR1 MNHNS and CDR2 SASEGT. This CDR3 is CASSEMGAGGEKLFF. In nucleotides, the CDR3 is TGTGCCAGCAGTGAGATGGGGGCAGGCGGCGAAAAACTGTTTTTT.